These 11 T cell receptor beta chains came from one sample sequenced in a study of blood T cell repertoires in COVID-19. The repertoire was sequenced with immunoSEQ multiplex PCR; TCRdb's copy has only in-frame clones and lacks some. Among around 260,000 clones listed, around 87% were seen once. The source material was peripheral blood. These receptors came from a woman aged 40 to 50 who had recovered from COVID-19.

The chain carries TRBV9 and TRBJ1-5, with a weak D call TRBD1 (5 bases). CDR1 and CDR2 (germline): SGDLS, YYNGEE. This CDR3 has 15 residues. The ends were cut back, 2 bases at V and 3 bases at J, with 12 bases in the middle. CDR3 protein: CASSVFSGFNQPQHF. The CDR3 DNA follows: TGTGCCAGCAGCGTTTTTTCAGGGTTCAATCAGCCCCAGCATTTT.

This chain uses TRBV7-9 with TRBJ1-4; the D is unclear. CDR3 length equals 14 residues. Germline V gene sequence: CDR1 SEHNR, CDR2 FQNEAQ (reference sequence). Trimming cost V 4 bases and J 4 bases, with 10 bases left between them. Written as DNA, the CDR3 is TGTGCCAGCAGCTCTCCGGGGTATAATGAAAAACTGTTTTTT. It yields the protein CASSSPGYNEKLFF.

The chain recombines TRBV4-3 with TRBJ2-3; 16 nucleotides line up with TRBD2. Germline V CDR1 and CDR2: LGHNA, YSLEER. Trimming took 4 bases from V and 4 from J; bases not matched to a gene: 14. The CDR3 extends over 20 amino acids. The CDR3 here is CASSRIRAGTSGGAADTQYF. CDR3 DNA: TGCGCCAGCAGCCGTATTAGGGCCGGGACTAGCGGGGGGGCCGCAGATACGCAGTATTTT.

In its sample, this clone was seen once. The chain employs TRBV13 and TRBJ2-7, with unresolved D. Trimming took off 1 base at V and 5 bases at J, with 9 bases between the two ends. Germline loops: CDR1 PRHDT, CDR2 FYEKMQ (reference sequence). This CDR3 region has 13 residues. CDR3 amino acids: CASSLAGNHEQYF. The DNA for the CDR3 is TGTGCCAGCAGCTTAGCAGGCAACCACGAGCAGTACTTC.

The chain links TRBV2 to TRBJ1-4, with 7 bases aligning to TRBD1. This CDR3 is built from 18 residues. The ends lost 4 bases at V and 0 bases at J; junction bases unmatched: 11. CDR1 is SNHLY and CDR2 is FYNNEI in the germline V gene. CDR3 coding DNA: TGTGCCAGCAGTGTTAATCCAGGGGGAGCTGCAACTAATGAAAAACTGTTTTTT. It translates to CASSVNPGGAATNEKLFF. Together with reference TRBV2 and TRBJ1-4, the CDR3 gives the full variable domain: EPEVTQTPSHQVTQMGQEVILRCVPISNHLYFYWYRQILGQKVEFLVSFYNNEISEKSEIFDDQFSVERPDGSNFTLKIRSTKLEDSAMYFCASSVNPGGAATNEKLFFGSGTQLSVL.

The CDR3 loop is CASSDPGDGYEQYF. The CDR3 coding sequence is TGCGCCAGCAGCGACCCGGGGGATGGCTACGAGCAGTACTTC. The V call is TRBV10-2, the J call TRBJ2-7; D possibly corresponds to TRBD2 (6 bases). The CDR3 is 14 amino acids. Germline-derived CDR1 and CDR2 are WSHSY and SAAADI. Trimming removed 6 bases from V and 3 bases from J, with 15 bases in between.

The rearrangement joins TRBV29-1 to TRBJ1-2; 7 nucleotides agree with TRBD1. CDR1 is SQVTM and CDR2 is ANQGSEA in the germline V gene. Unmatched junction bases numbered 8, after V lost 6 bases and J lost 4 bases. The CDR3 length is 13 residues. DNA of the CDR3: TGCAGCGTCAGGGGGAAGCCCATCTATGGCTACACCTTC. Translation: CSVRGKPIYGYTF.

The rearrangement links TRBV3-1 (or the pseudogene TRBV3-2) to TRBJ1-3; the match to TRBD1 covers 9 bases. CDR1 and CDR2 (germline): LGHDT, YNNKEL (reference sequence). The ends lost 4 bases at V and 2 bases at J; junction bases unmatched: 6. The CDR3 contains 16 residues. CDR3 DNA: TGTGCCAGCAGCCGAGGAGGACAGGGGACTGGAAACACCATATATTTT. Translating it yields CASSRGGQGTGNTIYF.

The J gene is TRBJ2-1, the V gene TRBV5-4, with TRBD1 as a possible D gene (6 bases). CDR1 SGHNT and CDR2 YYREEE come from the germline V gene (reference sequence). The CDR3 consists of 13 residues. V lost 1 base and J 7 bases, leaving 9 bases between the germline ends. The CDR3 bases are TGTGCCAGCAGCTTGCTTACAGGGAATGAGCAGTTCTTC. It specifies CASSLLTGNEQFF.

The V gene is TRBV2, the J gene TRBJ2-7, with 8 positions matching TRBD2. V shed 1 base, J shed 2 bases, and the junction held 16 bases outside the gene matches. In germline, CDR1 is SNHLY, CDR2 FYNNEI. The CDR3 runs 19 residues. The CDR3 here is CASSEGTSNLAGSPYEQYF. The CDR3 region has the DNA TGTGCCAGCAGTGAAGGGACATCCAATCTAGCGGGTTCACCCTACGAGCAGTACTTC.

V is TRBV7-2 and J is TRBJ1-4; no definite D call. Per the germline V gene, CDR1 is SGHTA and CDR2 is FQGNSA. Trimming pared 6 bases from V and 8 bases from J, leaving 13 bases between. The CDR3 runs 13 residues. CDR3 amino acids: CASRREPSEKLFF. The CDR3 DNA is TGTGCCAGCAGGAGGGAGCCCAGCGAAAAACTGTTTTTT.